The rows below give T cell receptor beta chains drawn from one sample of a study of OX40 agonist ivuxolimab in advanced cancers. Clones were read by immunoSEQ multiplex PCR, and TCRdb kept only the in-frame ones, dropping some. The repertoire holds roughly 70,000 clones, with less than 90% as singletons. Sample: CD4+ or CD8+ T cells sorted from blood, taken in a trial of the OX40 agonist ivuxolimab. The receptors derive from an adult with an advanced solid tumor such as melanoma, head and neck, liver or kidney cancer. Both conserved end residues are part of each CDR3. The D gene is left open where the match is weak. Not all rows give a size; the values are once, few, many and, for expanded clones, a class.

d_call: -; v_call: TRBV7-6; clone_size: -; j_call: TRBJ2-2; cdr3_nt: TGTGCCAGCAGCCCTGGGTTGACCAAAGGCACCGGGGAGCTGTTTTTT; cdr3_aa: CASSPGLTKGTGELFF
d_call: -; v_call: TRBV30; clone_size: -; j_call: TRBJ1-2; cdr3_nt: TGTGCCTGGAGTGAATCAAGGGGCTACTATGGCTACACCTTC; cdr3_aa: CAWSESRGYYGYTF
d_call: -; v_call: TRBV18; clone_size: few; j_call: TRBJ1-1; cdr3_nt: TGTGCCAGCTCACCGGGGGGCTTCATGAACACTGAAGCTTTCTTT; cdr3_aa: CASSPGGFMNTEAFF
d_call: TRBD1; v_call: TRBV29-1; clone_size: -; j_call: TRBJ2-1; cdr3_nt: TGCAGCGTTGAAGAAGGGGGCGGCTACAATGAGCAGTTCTTC; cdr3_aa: CSVEEGGGYNEQFF
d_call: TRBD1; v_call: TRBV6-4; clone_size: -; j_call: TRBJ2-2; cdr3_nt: TGTGCCAGCAGTGGACAGGGGAACACCGGGGAGCTGTTTTTT; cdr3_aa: CASSGQGNTGELFF
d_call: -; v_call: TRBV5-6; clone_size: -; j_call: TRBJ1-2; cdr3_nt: TGTGCCAGCAGCTTGCTTTCGGACAGATTCTATGGCTACACCTTC; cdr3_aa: CASSLLSDRFYGYTF
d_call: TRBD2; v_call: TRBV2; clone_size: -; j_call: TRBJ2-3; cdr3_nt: TGTGCCAGCAGCCCCCTAGCGGGAAGATCTGGTACGCAGTATTTT; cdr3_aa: CASSPLAGRSGTQYF
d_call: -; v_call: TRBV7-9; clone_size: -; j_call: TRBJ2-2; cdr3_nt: TGTGCCAGCAGCCCCCGGGGAAGAAACACCGGGGAGCTGTTTTTT; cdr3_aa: CASSPRGRNTGELFF
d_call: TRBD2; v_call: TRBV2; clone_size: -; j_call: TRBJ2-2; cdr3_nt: TGTGCCAGCAGTGTAGCGGGGACTAACACCGGGGAGCTGTTTTTT; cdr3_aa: CASSVAGTNTGELFF
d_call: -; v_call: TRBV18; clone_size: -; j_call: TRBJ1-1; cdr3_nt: TGTGCCAGCTCACCCCCCCCGCGAGGGAACACTGAAGCTTTCTTT; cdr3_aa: CASSPPPRGNTEAFF
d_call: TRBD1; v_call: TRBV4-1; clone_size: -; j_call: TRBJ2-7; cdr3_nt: TGCGCCAGCAGCCAAGATCTCAACAGGGGAAAGAAGGAGCAGTACTTC; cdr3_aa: CASSQDLNRGKKEQYF
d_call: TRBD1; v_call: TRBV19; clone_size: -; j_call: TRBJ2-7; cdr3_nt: TGTGCCAGTAGTCGGGGACAGGGCTCCTACGAGCAGTACTTC; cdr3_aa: CASSRGQGSYEQYF
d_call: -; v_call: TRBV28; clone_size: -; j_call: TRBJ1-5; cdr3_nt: TGTGCCAGCATAGGGGGAAAGAGGGCCCAGCATTTT; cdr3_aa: CASIGGKRAQHF
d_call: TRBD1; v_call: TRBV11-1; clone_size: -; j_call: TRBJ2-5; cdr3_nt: TGTGCCAGCAGCTTCGCGACAGGGGGCACCCGCGAGACCCAGTACTTC; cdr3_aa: CASSFATGGTRETQYF
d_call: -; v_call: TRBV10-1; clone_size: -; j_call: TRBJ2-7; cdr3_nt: TGCGCCAGCAGTGAGACTAGGGCCCGGGGTGAGCAGTACTTC; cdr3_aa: CASSETRARGEQYF
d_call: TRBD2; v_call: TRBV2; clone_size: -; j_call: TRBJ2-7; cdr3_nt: TGTGCCAGCAGTCCGGGGGGGAGTAGGTCCTACGAGCAGTACTTC; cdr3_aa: CASSPGGSRSYEQYF
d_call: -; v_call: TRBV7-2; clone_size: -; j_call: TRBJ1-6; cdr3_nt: TGTGCCAGCAGCTTTGTAGGGAATAATTCACCCCTCCACTTT; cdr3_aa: CASSFVGNNSPLHF
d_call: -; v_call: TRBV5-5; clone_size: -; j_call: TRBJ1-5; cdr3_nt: TGTGCCAGCACCGCTAGCCCAGGAAACAATCAGCCCCAGCATTTT; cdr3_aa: CASTASPGNNQPQHF
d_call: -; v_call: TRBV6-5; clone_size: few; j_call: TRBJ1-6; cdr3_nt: TGTGCCAGCAGCCTGGGACGGTATAATTCACCCCTCCACTTT; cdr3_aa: CASSLGRYNSPLHF
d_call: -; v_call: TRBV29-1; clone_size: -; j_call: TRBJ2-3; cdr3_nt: TGCAGCGCACGCGAGGGACATACGCAGTATTTT; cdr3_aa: CSAREGHTQYF
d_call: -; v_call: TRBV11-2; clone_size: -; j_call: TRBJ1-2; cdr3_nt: TGTGCCAGCAGCTTAGATCGTTCGGGGACGCTGACCGCCTATGGCTACACCTTC; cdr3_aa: CASSLDRSGTLTAYGYTF
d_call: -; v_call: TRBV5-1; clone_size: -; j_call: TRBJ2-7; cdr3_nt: TGCGCCAGCAGCGGAGGACCCATAACCTACGAGCAGTACTTC; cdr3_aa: CASSGGPITYEQYF
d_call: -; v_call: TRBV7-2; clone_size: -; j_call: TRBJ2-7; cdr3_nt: TGTGCCAGCAGCAGGACGCTCCTGAGCTCCTACGAGCAGTACTTC; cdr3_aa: CASSRTLLSSYEQYF
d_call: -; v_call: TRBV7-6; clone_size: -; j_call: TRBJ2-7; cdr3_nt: TGTGCCAGCAGCAGGGAGCCCGGCGGGGTCTACGAGCAGTACTTC; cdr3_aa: CASSREPGGVYEQYF
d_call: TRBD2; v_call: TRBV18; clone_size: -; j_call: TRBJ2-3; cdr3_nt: TGTGCCAGCTCACCTTCCGGGACTAGCGTTGGAGATACGCAGTATTTT; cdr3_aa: CASSPSGTSVGDTQYF
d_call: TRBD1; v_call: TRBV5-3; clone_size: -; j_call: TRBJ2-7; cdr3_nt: TGTGCCAGAAGCCCCTTACGACAGGGTAATTACGAGCAGTACTTC; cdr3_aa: CARSPLRQGNYEQYF